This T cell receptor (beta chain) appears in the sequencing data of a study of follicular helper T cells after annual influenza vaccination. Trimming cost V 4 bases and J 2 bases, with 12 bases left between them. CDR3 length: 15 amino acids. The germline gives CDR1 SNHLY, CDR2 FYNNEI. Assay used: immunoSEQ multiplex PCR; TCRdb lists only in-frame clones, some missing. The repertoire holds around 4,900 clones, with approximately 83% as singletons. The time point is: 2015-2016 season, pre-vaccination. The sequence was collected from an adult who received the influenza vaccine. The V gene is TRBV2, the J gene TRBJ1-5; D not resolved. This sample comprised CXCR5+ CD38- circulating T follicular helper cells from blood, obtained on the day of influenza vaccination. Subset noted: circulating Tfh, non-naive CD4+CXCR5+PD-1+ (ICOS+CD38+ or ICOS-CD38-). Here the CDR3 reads CASSALRPGNQPQHF. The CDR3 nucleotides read TGTGCCAGCAGTGCCCTCCGCCCTGGCAATCAGCCCCAGCATTTT.